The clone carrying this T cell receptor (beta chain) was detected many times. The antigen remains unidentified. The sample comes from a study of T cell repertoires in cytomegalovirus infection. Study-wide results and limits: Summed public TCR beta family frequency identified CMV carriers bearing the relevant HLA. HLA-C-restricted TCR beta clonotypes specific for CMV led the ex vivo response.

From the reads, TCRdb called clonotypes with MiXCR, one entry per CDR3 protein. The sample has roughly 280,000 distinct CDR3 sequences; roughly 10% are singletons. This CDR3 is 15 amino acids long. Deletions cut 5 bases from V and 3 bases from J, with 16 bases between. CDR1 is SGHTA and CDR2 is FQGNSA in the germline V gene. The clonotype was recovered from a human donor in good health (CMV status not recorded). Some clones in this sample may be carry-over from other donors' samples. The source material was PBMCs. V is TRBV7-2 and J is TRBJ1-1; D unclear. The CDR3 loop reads CASSPVGRVDTEAFF. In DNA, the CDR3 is TGTGCCAGCAGCCCCGTCGGGCGCGTCGACACTGAAGCTTTCTTT.